This T cell receptor (beta chain) came from a study of shared clonotypes between healthy human individuals. This CDR3 contains 15 residues. Trimming shortened V by 0 bases and J by 0 bases, and 5 bases separated the two germline ends. Germline CDR1 reads LGHNA; CDR2 reads YSLEER. Assay used: immunoSEQ multiplex PCR; TCRdb lists only in-frame clones, some missing. Here the sample spans some 300,000 clones, around four fifths being singletons. This clonotype originated in a young man in good health. Material for sequencing was memory CD4+ T cells sorted from blood. Indicated subset: CD45RA-negative fraction. This chain links TRBV4-3 with TRBJ1-4; D gene uncertain. CDR3 bases: TGCGCCAGCAGCCAAGAACCGTCAACTAATGAAAAACTGTTTTTT. Translating gives CASSQEPSTNEKLFF.